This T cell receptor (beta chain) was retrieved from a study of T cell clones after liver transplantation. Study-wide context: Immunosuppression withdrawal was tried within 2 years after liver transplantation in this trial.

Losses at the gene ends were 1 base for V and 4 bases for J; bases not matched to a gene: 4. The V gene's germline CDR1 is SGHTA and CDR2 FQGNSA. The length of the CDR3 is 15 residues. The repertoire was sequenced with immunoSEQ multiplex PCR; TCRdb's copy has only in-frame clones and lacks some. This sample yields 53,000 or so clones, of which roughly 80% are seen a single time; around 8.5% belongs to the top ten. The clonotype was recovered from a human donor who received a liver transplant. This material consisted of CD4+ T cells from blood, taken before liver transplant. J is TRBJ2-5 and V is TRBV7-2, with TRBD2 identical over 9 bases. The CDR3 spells CASSLGRGGPETQYF. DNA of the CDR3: TGTGCCAGCAGCTTAGGGCGGGGGGGCCCAGAGACCCAGTACTTC.